The 19 T cell receptor beta chains listed next were all sequenced from one sample in a study of shared T cell receptors in the human thymus. Libraries were prepared by immunoSEQ multiplex PCR; TCRdb keeps only in-frame clonotypes and omits some of them. The data contain about 710,000 clones, approximately 87% of them singletons. These sequences were also reported in another study, on human thymus T cells.

Sequenced: thymocytes. Every receptor here comes from a boy in the first two years of life with a congenital heart defect.

This chain connects TRBV14 to TRBJ2-7; D is undetermined. Germline V gene data show CDR1 as SGHDN and CDR2 as FVKESK. The CDR3 has 13 residues. Trimming shortened V by 6 bases and J by 3 bases, and 12 bases separated the two germline ends. Here the CDR3 DNA reads TGTGCCAGCAGTCCCGACATTAGCTACGAGCAGTACTTC. Protein sequence: CASSPDISYEQYF.

The chain carries TRBV14 and TRBJ2-7; a possible D gene is TRBD1 (5 bases). This CDR3 has 15 amino acids. Trimming took 4 bases from V and 4 from J, leaving 17 bases between them. Germline CDR1 and CDR2: SGHDN and FVKESK. CDR3 nucleotide sequence: TGTGCCAGCAGCCGGGAAGAGAGACAGAGTTACGAGCAGTACTTC. Translated: CASSREERQSYEQYF.

J is TRBJ1-5 and V is TRBV13; D not certain. The germline V gene has CDR1 PRHDT and CDR2 FYEKMQ (reference sequence). The V end lost 5 bases, the J end lost 9 bases, and 8 bases lay between the germline ends. This CDR3 has 11 residues. The CDR3 DNA follows: TGTGCCAGCAGCGCACTTCTGCCCCAGCATTTT. Its translation is CASSALLPQHF.

V gene TRBV5-1 combines with J gene TRBJ2-7; TRBD1 is a possible D gene (6 bases). The germline V gene has CDR1 SGHRS and CDR2 YFSETQ. CDR3 length: 13 residues. Trimming shortened V by 5 bases and J by 4 bases, and 13 bases separated the two germline ends. CDR3: CASSWTEGYEQYF. In DNA, the CDR3 is TGCGCCAGCAGTTGGACAGAGGGATACGAGCAGTACTTC.

The V call is TRBV19, the J call TRBJ1-1; 10 bases match TRBD1. This CDR3 comprises 14 residues. Germline V gene lookup returns CDR1 LNHDA and CDR2 SQIVND (reference sequence). J was trimmed by 3 bases and V by 7 bases; bases with no gene match: 5. In nucleotides, the CDR3 is TGTGCCAGTACTCGACAGGGGGCTTACACTGAAGCTTTCTTT. Protein sequence: CASTRQGAYTEAFF.

The gene calls are TRBV28 and TRBJ2-2; tentative D call: TRBD1 (6 bases). The CDR3 spans 14 residues. V gave up 6 bases and J gave up 7 bases, with 15 bases separating them. The germline V gene has CDR1 MDHEN and CDR2 SYDVKM. The CDR3 loop is CASSSGVNGGELFF. The CDR3 coding sequence is TGTGCCAGCAGCTCAGGGGTGAATGGCGGGGAGCTGTTTTTT.

The V and J genes are TRBV11-2 and TRBJ1-1, with 7 bases matching TRBD1. V lost 1 base, J lost 4 bases, and 6 bases stayed unmatched. The CDR3 has 15 residues. CDR1 and CDR2 from the germline V gene are SGHAT and FQNNGV. The CDR3 spells CASSLVGQGGTEAFF. CDR3 coding DNA: TGTGCCAGCAGCTTAGTAGGGCAGGGGGGCACTGAAGCTTTCTTT. Based on the CDR3 plus reference TRBV11-2 and TRBJ1-1, the full variable domain is EAGVAQSPRYKIIEKRQSVAFWCNPISGHATLYWYQQILGQGPKLLIQFQNNGVVDDSQLPKDRFSAERLKGVDSTLKIQPAKLEDSAVYLCASSLVGQGGTEAFFGQGTRLTVV.

V gene TRBV27 combines with J gene TRBJ2-1, with D possibly matching TRBD2 (6 bases). Trimming shortened V by 5 bases and J by 8 bases, and 19 bases separated the two germline ends. The CDR3 runs to 15 residues. Germline-derived CDR1 and CDR2 are MNHEY and SMNVEV (reference sequence). The CDR3 DNA follows: TGTGCCAGCAGTGTCTCTAGCGCCGCCGTCTATGAGCAGTTCTTC. Amino acid sequence: CASSVSSAAVYEQFF.

The rearrangement links TRBV7-2 to TRBJ2-3; 9 bases fit TRBD2. This CDR3 comprises 16 residues. V was clipped by 5 bases and J by 6 bases; unmatched bases: 12. Germline V lookup: CDR1 SGHTA, CDR2 FQGNSA. The CDR3 sequence: CASSPMYVAGVDTQYF. CDR3 nucleotide sequence: TGTGCCAGCAGCCCGATGTACGTAGCGGGAGTGGATACGCAGTATTTT.

V gene TRBV9 combines with J gene TRBJ2-3; 10 bases match TRBD1. V lost 3 bases, J lost 6 bases, and 4 bases stayed unmatched. This CDR3 has 14 residues. The germline gives CDR1 SGDLS, CDR2 YYNGEE. The CDR3 sequence: CASSGQGAPDTQYF. In DNA, the CDR3 is TGTGCCAGCAGCGGACAGGGGGCACCCGATACGCAGTATTTT.

The CDR3 nucleotides read TGTGCCAGCAGTTACACTAGCGGGAGTAACGAGCAGTACTTC. As protein: CASSYTSGSNEQYF. J is TRBJ2-7 and V is TRBV6-6; 11 nucleotides agree with TRBD2. Unmatched junction bases numbered 2, after V lost 2 bases and J lost 5 bases. Germline values: CDR1 MNHNY, CDR2 SVGAGI (reference sequence). CDR3 length: 14 amino acids.

CDR3 bases: TGTGCCAGCAGGCTCCCTCCGAGCGGGAGTGGGTACGAGCAGTACTTC. This translates into CASRLPPSGSGYEQYF. V usage is TRBV11-2 and J usage is TRBJ2-7; 8 bases align to TRBD2. The V and J ends lost 6 bases and 4 bases, in that order; junction bases with no gene match: 14. CDR3 size: 16 residues. The V gene's germline CDR1 is SGHAT and CDR2 FQNNGV.

The V call is TRBV10-2, the J call TRBJ1-5, with 7 nucleotides matching TRBD1. Germline V gives CDR1 WSHSY, CDR2 SAAADI. This CDR3 comprises 16 residues. V lost 2 bases to trimming and J lost 7 bases; unmatched junction nucleotides: 11. This CDR3 reads CASSEKGAGKSQPQHF. The CDR3 DNA follows: TGCGCCAGCAGTGAGAAGGGGGCAGGGAAGTCCCAGCCCCAGCATTTT.

This clone was detected only once. The rearrangement joins TRBV5-4 to TRBJ2-7; D unclear. V gave up 2 bases and J gave up 4 bases, with 7 bases separating them. Germline loops: CDR1 SGHNT, CDR2 YYREEE (reference sequence). The CDR3 consists of 12 residues. The CDR3 DNA reads as TGTGCCAGCAGCTTTGACATGTACGAGCAGTACTTC. Its translation: CASSFDMYEQYF.

A few counts support this clone. This chain joins TRBV10-3 and TRBJ2-2; the D gene is possibly TRBD2 (5 bases). V lost 6 bases to trimming and J lost 2 bases, with 13 bases between them. This CDR3 spans 15 amino acids. CDR1 and CDR2 (germline): ENHRY, SYGVKD. The CDR3 nucleotides read TGTGCCATCAGCCCAATCCGGGAAAACACCGGGGAGCTGTTTTTT. It yields the protein CAISPIRENTGELFF.

The J gene is TRBJ1-3, the V gene TRBV7-6; D possibly corresponds to TRBD1 (6 bases). CDR1 and CDR2 (germline): SGHVS, FNYEAQ. V was clipped by 3 bases and J by 1 base, with 19 bases between them. The CDR3 covers 18 residues. The CDR3 sequence is CASSFYSGEGASGNTIYF. CDR3 in DNA: TGTGCCAGCAGCTTCTATTCAGGGGAAGGTGCTTCTGGAAACACCATATATTTT.

This clone was counted a few times. The chain is built from TRBV27 and TRBJ1-6, with D possibly matching TRBD1 (6 bases). The V gene's germline CDR1 is MNHEY and CDR2 SMNVEV (reference sequence). This CDR3 has 14 amino acids. The ends were cut back, 7 bases at V and 9 bases at J, with 16 bases in the middle. The CDR3 DNA is TGTGCCAGCAACCCACAGGGCCGAATTTCACCCCTCCACTTT. As protein: CASNPQGRISPLHF.

V usage is TRBV5-1 and J usage is TRBJ2-7; D is ambiguous. This CDR3 comprises 14 residues. Trimming shortened V by 4 bases and J by 3 bases, and 14 bases separated the two germline ends. Germline-derived CDR1 and CDR2 are SGHRS and YFSETQ. Here the CDR3 reads CASSGYRSGYEQYF. The DNA of the CDR3 is TGCGCCAGCAGCGGCTACAGATCCGGCTACGAGCAGTACTTC.

This chain links TRBV6-5 with TRBJ1-1; weak D call: TRBD1 (5 bases). Looked up from germline, CDR1 is MNHEY and CDR2 is SVGAGI. The CDR3 loop spans 14 amino acids. V lost 5 bases and J 0 bases, leaving 10 bases between the germline ends. CDR3 protein: CASSRQSMNTEAFF. The CDR3 DNA reads as TGTGCCAGCAGTCGACAGTCCATGAACACTGAAGCTTTCTTT.